One and the same sample provided the 16 T cell receptor beta chains below, sequenced in a study of relationships among human T cell subsets. Semiquantitative ARM-PCR amplified T cell receptor alpha and beta CDR3 regions from mRNA. In ARM-PCR, communal superprimers followed tagged nested gene-specific primers for exponential amplification. TCRdb ran MiXCR on the multiplex PCR reads and lists one entry per CDR3 protein. The repertoire holds approximately 4,300 distinct CDR3 sequences, with 78% as singletons. The specimen sequenced was total T cells sorted from blood. Receptor source: a man between 35 and 55 years old in good health.

The chain recombines TRBV29-1 with TRBJ2-1; 11 nucleotides line up with TRBD2. Germline trimming cut 1 base from V and 6 bases from J; bases unmatched to any gene: 5. This CDR3 has 15 residues. Germline V CDR1 and CDR2: SQVTM, ANQGSEA. This chain's CDR3 is CSVEGTSGGANEQFF. As DNA, the CDR3 is TGCAGCGTTGAAGGAACTAGCGGGGGTGCCAATGAGCAGTTCTTC.

J is TRBJ1-2 and V is TRBV2, with D perhaps TRBD1 (5 bases). CDR1 and CDR2 from the germline V gene are SNHLY and FYNNEI. CDR3 length: 13 residues. Trimming took off 7 bases at V and 3 bases at J, with 12 bases between the two ends. The CDR3 region has the DNA TGTGCCAGCAAGAGGGGCCCGGACTATGGCTACACCTTC. This translates into CASKRGPDYGYTF.

CDR3 nucleotide sequence: TGCAGTGCTAGAAGTATTAATGAGCAGTTCTTC. Protein: CSARSINEQFF. The chain couples TRBV20-1 to TRBJ2-1; D is undetermined. This CDR3 is 11 amino acids long. Per germline, CDR1 DFQATT and CDR2 SNEGSKA (reference sequence). V lost 2 bases to trimming and J lost 7 bases, with 6 bases between them.

This sequence joins TRBV6-6 and TRBJ1-3; maybe TRBD1 (6 bases). Per germline, CDR1 MNHNY and CDR2 SVGAGI (reference sequence). The germline V and J ends were trimmed by 2 bases and 2 bases, with 10 bases remaining between them. The CDR3 length is 15 residues. CDR3 sequence reads: CASSYTQGAGNTIYF. CDR3 sequence (DNA): TGTGCCAGCAGTTACACACAGGGTGCTGGAAACACCATATATTTT.

The J gene is TRBJ1-2, the V gene TRBV27; tentative D call: TRBD1 (6 bases). The CDR3 is 12 amino acids. Germline loops: CDR1 MNHEY, CDR2 SMNVEV (reference sequence). The ends were cut back, 2 bases at V and 8 bases at J, with 9 bases in the middle. The CDR3 DNA is TGTGCCAGCAGTTTAGACAGGCTAGGCTACACCTTC. Translation: CASSLDRLGYTF.

The chain carries TRBV11-2 and TRBJ2-7; TRBD2 aligns across 11 bases. This CDR3 comprises 17 residues. CDR1 and CDR2 from the germline V gene are SGHAT and FQNNGV. V lost 5 bases and J lost 3; bases outside the gene matches: 12. The CDR3 loop reads CASSHPIAGGPDYEQYF. CDR3 sequence (DNA): TGTGCCAGCAGCCATCCTATAGCGGGAGGGCCCGACTACGAGCAGTACTTC.

This chain joins TRBV12-3 or TRBV12-4 and TRBJ1-2, with 7 nucleotides matching TRBD1. CDR3 length: 15 amino acids. J was trimmed by 7 bases and V by 3 bases; bases with no gene match: 11. As DNA, the CDR3 is TGTGCCAGCAGTTTGGGGGCAGGGGGTTTCATTGGCTACACCTTC. Its protein product is CASSLGAGGFIGYTF.

The V and J genes are TRBV6-1 and TRBJ2-5; D might be TRBD1 or TRBD2, each matching 5 bases. This CDR3 is built from 16 residues. Germline loops: CDR1 MNHNS, CDR2 SASEGT. With 0 bases removed from V and 4 bases from J, the gap between germline ends came to 15 bases. This chain's CDR3 is CASSEARDGIGETQYF. CDR3 nucleotides: TGTGCCAGCAGTGAAGCGAGGGACGGCATAGGAGAGACCCAGTACTTC.

With respect to this clonotype: At one end, the junction sequence differs from germline, possibly due to a read error. The chain recombines TRBV20-1 with TRBJ2-1; the D gene is possibly TRBD2 (5 bases). Germline CDR1 reads DFQATT; CDR2 reads SNEGSKA (reference sequence). The CDR3 spans 16 residues. In DNA, the CDR3 is TGCAGTGCTAGAGATTCGGGGAGACTCCCTAACAATAAGCAGTTCTTC. Its translation: CSARDSGRLPNNKQFF.

This clonotype was counted only a few times. The V gene is TRBV7-2, the J gene TRBJ2-7; the D gene is possibly TRBD1 (5 bases). Per the germline V gene, CDR1 is SGHTA and CDR2 is FQGNSA. Trimming removed 0 bases at V and 6 bases at J, with 6 bases between. The CDR3 has 12 amino acids. CDR3 bases: TGTGCCAGCAGCTTAGCGCAGGGCGAGCAGTACTTC. This gives the protein CASSLAQGEQYF.

This clonotype was detected a few times. This rearrangement joins TRBV6-6 to TRBJ2-7; 16 nucleotides line up with TRBD2. Germline V lookup: CDR1 MNHNY, CDR2 SVGAGI (reference sequence). V dropped 6 bases and J dropped 6; count of bases not matched to a gene: 14. This CDR3 is 18 amino acids long. CDR3 DNA sequence: TGTGCCAGCAGGGCCGGGACTAGCGGGAGGGCCTTAAGCTCCGAGCAGTACTTC. Protein: CASRAGTSGRALSSEQYF.

As concerns this clonotype: The CDR3 does not end in the conserved phenylalanine or tryptophan, so this is likely a read error. The limits of the CDR3 on the DNA are not certain, so only TCRdb's listed CDR3 is given. The chain uses TRBV14 and TRBJ1-2; TRBD1, the D gene given by the table, was not confirmed from the DNA. The CDR3 sequence runs 14 residues, both termini included. Germline CDR1 is SGHDN and CDR2 is FVKESK. CDR3 sequence: CASSQTWTGLWLHL.

The rearrangement links TRBV7-2 to TRBJ1-1; the D is unclear. The CDR3 sequence is 14 residues long. CDR1 is SGHTA and CDR2 is FQGNSA in the germline V gene. Between the trimmed V and J ends, which lost 0 bases and 0 bases, there was a span of 5 bases. CDR3 DNA: TGTGCCAGCAGCTTAGCAGGGATGAACACTGAAGCTTTCTTT. Its protein product is CASSLAGMNTEAFF.

Here the CDR3 DNA reads TGCAGTGCTAGAGATGATGTCTCCCGCTATGGCTACACCTTC. Its translation: CSARDDVSRYGYTF. The J gene is TRBJ1-2, the V gene TRBV20-1; D ambiguous. V lost 0 bases and J lost 4, with 12 bases in between. The CDR3 runs 14 residues. Germline V gene data show CDR1 as DFQATT and CDR2 as SNEGSKA (reference sequence).

This chain's CDR3 is CASSLVVGGDMYNEQFF. CDR3 nucleotide sequence: TGTGCCAGCAGCTTGGTAGTCGGGGGAGACATGTACAATGAGCAGTTCTTC. This chain links TRBV5-5 with TRBJ2-1, with a weak D call TRBD2 (6 bases). CDR1 and CDR2 (germline): SGHKS, YYEKEE (reference sequence). CDR3 length equals 17 residues. Trimming cost V 0 bases and J 4 bases, with 17 bases left between them. The whole variable domain, remainder taken from reference TRBV5-5 and TRBJ2-1, is DAGVTQSPTHLIKTRGQQVTLRCSPISGHKSVSWYQQVLGQGPQFIFQYYEKEERGRGNFPDRFSARQFPNYSSELNVNALLLGDSALYLCASSLVVGGDMYNEQFFGPGTRLTVL.

The J gene is TRBJ1-5, the V gene TRBV4-1; D not resolved. Germline V gene sequence: CDR1 MGHRA, CDR2 YSYEKL. The CDR3 has 14 amino acids. Trimming took off 1 base at V and 3 bases at J, with 7 bases between the two ends. CDR3 in DNA: TGCGCCAGCAGCCAAGGCAGGTACAATCAGCCCCAGCATTTT. This gives the protein CASSQGRYNQPQHF.